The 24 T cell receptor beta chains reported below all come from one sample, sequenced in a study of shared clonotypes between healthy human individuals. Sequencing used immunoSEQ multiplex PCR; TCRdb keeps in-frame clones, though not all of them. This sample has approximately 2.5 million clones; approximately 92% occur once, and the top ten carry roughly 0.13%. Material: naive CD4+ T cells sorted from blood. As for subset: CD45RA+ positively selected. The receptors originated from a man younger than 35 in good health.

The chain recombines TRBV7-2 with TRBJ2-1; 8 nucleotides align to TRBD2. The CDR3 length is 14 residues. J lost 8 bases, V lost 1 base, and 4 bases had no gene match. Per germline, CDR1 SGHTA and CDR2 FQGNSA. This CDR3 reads CASSLDGLADEQFF. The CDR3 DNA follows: TGTGCCAGCAGCTTAGACGGACTAGCCGATGAGCAGTTCTTC.

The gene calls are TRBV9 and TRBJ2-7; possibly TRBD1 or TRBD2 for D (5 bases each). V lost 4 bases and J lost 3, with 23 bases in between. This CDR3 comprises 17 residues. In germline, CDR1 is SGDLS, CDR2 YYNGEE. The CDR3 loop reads CASSPTSGKRLSYEQYF. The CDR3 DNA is TGTGCCAGCAGCCCGACCTCAGGGAAGCGGTTGAGCTACGAGCAGTACTTC. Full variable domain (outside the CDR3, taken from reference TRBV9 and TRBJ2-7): DSGVTQTPKHLITATGQRVTLRCSPRSGDLSVYWYQQSLDQGLQFLIQYYNGEERAKGNILERFSAQQFPDLHSELNLSSLELGDSALYFCASSPTSGKRLSYEQYFGPGTRLTVT.

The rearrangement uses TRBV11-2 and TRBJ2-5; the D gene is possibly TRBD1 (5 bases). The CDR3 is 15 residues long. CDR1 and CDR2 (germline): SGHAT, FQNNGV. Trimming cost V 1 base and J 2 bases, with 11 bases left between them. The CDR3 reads CASSLGWQGQETQYF. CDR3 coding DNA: TGTGCCAGCAGCTTAGGATGGCAGGGACAAGAGACCCAGTACTTC.

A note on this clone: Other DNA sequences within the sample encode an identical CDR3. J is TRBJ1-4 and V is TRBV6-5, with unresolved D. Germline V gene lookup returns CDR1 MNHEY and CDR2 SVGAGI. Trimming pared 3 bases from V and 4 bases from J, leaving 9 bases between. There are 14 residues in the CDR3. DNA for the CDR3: TGTGCCAGCAGTTATGACGGGAGTAATGAAAAACTGTTTTTT. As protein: CASSYDGSNEKLFF.

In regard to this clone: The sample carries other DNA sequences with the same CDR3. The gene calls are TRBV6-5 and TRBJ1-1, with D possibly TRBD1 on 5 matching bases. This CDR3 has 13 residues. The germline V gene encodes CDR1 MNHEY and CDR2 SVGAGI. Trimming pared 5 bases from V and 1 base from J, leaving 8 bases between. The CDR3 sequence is CASSPTGNTEAFF. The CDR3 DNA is TGTGCCAGCAGTCCTACAGGGAACACTGAAGCTTTCTTT.

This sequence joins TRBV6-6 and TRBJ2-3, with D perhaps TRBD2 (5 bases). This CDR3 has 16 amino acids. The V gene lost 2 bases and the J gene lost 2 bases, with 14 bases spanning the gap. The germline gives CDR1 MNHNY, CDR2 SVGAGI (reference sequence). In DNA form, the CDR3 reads TGTGCCAGCAGTTACACCCTAACGGGGAACACAGATACGCAGTATTTT. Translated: CASSYTLTGNTDTQYF.

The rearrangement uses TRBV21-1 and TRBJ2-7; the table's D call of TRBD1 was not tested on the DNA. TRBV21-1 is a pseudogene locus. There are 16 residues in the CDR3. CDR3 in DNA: TGTGCCAGCAGCAAAGATCAAGGGGGCTCAACGTACGAGCAGTACTTC. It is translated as CASSKDQGGSTYEQYF.

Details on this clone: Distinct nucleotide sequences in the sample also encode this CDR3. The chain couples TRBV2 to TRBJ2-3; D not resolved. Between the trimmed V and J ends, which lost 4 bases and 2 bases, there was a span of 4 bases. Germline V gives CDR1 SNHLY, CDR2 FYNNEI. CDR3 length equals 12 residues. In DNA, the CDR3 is TGTGCCAGCAGTGTCAACACAGATACGCAGTATTTT. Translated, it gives CASSVNTDTQYF.

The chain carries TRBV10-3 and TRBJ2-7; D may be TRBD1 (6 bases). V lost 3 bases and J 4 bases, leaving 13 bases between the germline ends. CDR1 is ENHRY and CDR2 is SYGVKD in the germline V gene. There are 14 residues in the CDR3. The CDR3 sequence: CAISESQGIYEQYF. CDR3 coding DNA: TGTGCCATCAGTGAAAGTCAGGGGATATACGAGCAGTACTTC.

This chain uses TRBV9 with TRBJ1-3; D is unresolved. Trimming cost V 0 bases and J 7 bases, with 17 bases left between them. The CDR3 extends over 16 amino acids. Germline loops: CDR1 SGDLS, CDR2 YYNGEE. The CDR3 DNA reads TGTGCCAGCAGCGTAGAGGGCCCGCAGGTGACTAACACCATATATTTT. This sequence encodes CASSVEGPQVTNTIYF.

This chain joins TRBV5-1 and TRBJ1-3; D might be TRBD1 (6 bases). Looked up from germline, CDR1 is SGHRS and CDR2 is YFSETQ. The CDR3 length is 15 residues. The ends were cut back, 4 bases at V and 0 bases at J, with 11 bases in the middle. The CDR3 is CASSNGQSSGNTIYF. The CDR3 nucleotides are TGCGCCAGCAGCAATGGACAGAGCTCTGGAAACACCATATATTTT.

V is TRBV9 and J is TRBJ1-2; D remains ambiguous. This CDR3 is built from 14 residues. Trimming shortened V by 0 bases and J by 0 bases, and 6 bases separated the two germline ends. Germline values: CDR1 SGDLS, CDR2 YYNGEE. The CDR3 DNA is TGTGCCAGCAGCGTAGGGCGTGCTAACTATGGCTACACCTTC. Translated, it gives CASSVGRANYGYTF.

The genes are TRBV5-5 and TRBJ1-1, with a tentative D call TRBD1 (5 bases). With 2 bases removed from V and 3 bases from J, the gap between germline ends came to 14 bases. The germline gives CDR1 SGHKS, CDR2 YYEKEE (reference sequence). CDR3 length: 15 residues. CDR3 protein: CASSLDQGFYTEAFF. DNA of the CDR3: TGTGCCAGCAGCTTAGACCAGGGTTTTTACACTGAAGCTTTCTTT.

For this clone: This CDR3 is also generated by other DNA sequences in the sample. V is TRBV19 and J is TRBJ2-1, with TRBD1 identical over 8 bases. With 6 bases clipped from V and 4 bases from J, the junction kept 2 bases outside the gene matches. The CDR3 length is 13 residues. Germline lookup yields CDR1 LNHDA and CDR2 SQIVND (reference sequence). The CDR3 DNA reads TGTGCCAGTAGCAGGACAGGGTACAATGAGCAGTTCTTC. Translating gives CASSRTGYNEQFF.

The CDR3 nucleotides read TGCGCCAGCAGCTTGAGGACCGGCCAAGAGACCCAGTACTTC. It translates to CASSLRTGQETQYF. This rearrangement joins TRBV5-1 to TRBJ2-5; D gene ambiguous. Trimming cost V 1 base and J 1 base, with 8 bases left between them. The CDR3 sequence is 14 residues long. CDR1 is SGHRS, CDR2 YFSETQ, per germline.

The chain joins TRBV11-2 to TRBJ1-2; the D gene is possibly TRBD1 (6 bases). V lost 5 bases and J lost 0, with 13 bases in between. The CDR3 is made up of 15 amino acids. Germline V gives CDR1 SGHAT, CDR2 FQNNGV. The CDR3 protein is CASSPRGQANYGYTF. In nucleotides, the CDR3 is TGTGCCAGCAGCCCCCGGGGGCAGGCTAACTATGGCTACACCTTC. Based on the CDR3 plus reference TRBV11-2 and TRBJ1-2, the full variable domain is EAGVAQSPRYKIIEKRQSVAFWCNPISGHATLYWYQQILGQGPKLLIQFQNNGVVDDSQLPKDRFSAERLKGVDSTLKIQPAKLEDSAVYLCASSPRGQANYGYTFGSGTRLTVV.

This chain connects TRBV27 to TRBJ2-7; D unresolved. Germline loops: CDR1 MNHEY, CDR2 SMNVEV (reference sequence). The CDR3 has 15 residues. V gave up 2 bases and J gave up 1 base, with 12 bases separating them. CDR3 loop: CASSLKWGQSYEQYF. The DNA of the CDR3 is TGTGCCAGCAGTTTAAAATGGGGTCAATCCTACGAGCAGTACTTC.

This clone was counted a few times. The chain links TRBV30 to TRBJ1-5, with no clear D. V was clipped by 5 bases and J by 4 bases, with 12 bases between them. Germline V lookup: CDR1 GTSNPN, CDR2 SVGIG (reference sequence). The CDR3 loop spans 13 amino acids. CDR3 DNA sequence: TGTGCCTGGGATAGCAGTGAGAATCAGCCCCAGCATTTT. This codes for CAWDSSENQPQHF.

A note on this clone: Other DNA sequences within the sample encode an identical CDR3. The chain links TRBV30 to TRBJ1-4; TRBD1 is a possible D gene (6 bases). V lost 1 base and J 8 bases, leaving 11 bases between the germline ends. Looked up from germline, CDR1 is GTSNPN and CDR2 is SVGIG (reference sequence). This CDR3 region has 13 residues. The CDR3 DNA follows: TGTGCCTGGAGTGCACAGGGAGGGGAAAAACTGTTTTTT. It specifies CAWSAQGGEKLFF.

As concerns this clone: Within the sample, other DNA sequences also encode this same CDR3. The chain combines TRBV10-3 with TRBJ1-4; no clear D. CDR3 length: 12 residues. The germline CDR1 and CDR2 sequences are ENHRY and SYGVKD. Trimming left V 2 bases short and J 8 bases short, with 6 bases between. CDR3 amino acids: CAISEAGEKLFF. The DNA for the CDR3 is TGTGCCATCAGTGAGGCGGGAGAAAAACTGTTTTTT.

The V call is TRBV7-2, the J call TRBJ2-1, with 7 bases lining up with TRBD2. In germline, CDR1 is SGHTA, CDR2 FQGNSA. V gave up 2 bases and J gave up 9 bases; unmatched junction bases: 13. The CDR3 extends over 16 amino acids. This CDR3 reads CASSLTGGDYLGEQFF. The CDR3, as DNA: TGTGCCAGCAGCTTAACGGGAGGAGATTATCTGGGTGAGCAGTTCTTC.

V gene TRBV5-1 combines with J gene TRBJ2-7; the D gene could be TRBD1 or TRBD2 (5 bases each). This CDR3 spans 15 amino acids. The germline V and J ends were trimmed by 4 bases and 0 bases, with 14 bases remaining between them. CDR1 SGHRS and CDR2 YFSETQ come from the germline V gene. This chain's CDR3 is CASSPEGRHSYEQYF. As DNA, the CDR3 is TGCGCCAGCAGCCCTGAGGGGCGGCACTCCTACGAGCAGTACTTC.

The CDR3 sequence: CASSVLAGGQDTQYF. DNA of the CDR3: TGTGCCAGCAGCGTTCTAGCGGGGGGGCAAGATACGCAGTATTTT. This chain connects TRBV9 to TRBJ2-3, with TRBD2 matching 12 bases. Looked up from germline, CDR1 is SGDLS and CDR2 is YYNGEE. The CDR3 spans 15 residues. The J segment lost 5 bases and the V segment lost 2 bases, leaving 3 bases of the junction unmatched.

CDR3 bases: TGTGCCAGCAGTCTGACGGGGTCCTACGAGCAGTACTTC. The encoded protein is CASSLTGSYEQYF. This chain joins TRBV28 and TRBJ2-5; possibly TRBD2 for D (5 bases). The last part of the DNA fits TRBJ2-7 better; the J call may be wrong. Looked up from germline, CDR1 is MDHEN and CDR2 is SYDVKM. The length of the CDR3 is 13 residues.